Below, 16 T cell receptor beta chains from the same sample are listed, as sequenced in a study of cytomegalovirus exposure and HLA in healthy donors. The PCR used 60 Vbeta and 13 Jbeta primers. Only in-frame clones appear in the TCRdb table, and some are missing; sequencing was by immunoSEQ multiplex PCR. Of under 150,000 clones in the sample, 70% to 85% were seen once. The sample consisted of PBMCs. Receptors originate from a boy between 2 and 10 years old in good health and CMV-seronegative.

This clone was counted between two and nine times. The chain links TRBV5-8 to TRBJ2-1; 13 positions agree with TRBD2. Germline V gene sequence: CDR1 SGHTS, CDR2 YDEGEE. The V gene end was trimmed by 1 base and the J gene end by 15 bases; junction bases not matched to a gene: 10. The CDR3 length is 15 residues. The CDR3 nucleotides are TGTGCCAGCAGCTTGTACACTAGCGGGAGGGTAACCTGGTTCTTC. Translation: CASSLYTSGRVTWFF.

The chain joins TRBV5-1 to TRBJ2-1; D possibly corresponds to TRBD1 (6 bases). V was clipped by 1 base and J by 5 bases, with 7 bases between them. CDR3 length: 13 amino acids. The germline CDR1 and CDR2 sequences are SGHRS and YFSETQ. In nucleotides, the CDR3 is TGCGCCAGCAGCTTGAGGACAGACAATGAGCAGTTCTTC. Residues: CASSLRTDNEQFF.

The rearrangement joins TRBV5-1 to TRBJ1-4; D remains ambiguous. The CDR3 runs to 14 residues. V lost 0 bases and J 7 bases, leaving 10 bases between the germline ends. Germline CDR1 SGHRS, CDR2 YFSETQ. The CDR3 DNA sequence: TGCGCCAGCAGCTTGGGGCAGCGCGGTGAAAAACTGTTTTTT. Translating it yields CASSLGQRGEKLFF.

CDR3 sequence (DNA): TGTGCCAGTAGTCCGGGACAAAACCTTGCAACTAATGAAAAACTGTTTTTT. Translating it yields CASSPGQNLATNEKLFF. The chain joins TRBV19 to TRBJ1-4; possibly TRBD1 for D (6 bases). In germline, CDR1 is LNHDA, CDR2 SQIVND (reference sequence). The CDR3 extends over 17 amino acids. V lost 5 bases to trimming and J lost 0 bases, with 16 bases between them.

CDR3 in DNA: TGTGCCAGCAGCCCCCAGACAGGGAGTCGTGAGCAGTTCTTC. Protein product: CASSPQTGSREQFF. V gene TRBV13 combines with J gene TRBJ2-1; 7 bases fit TRBD1. V lost 5 bases and J lost 9; bases outside the gene matches: 10. CDR1 and CDR2 from the germline V gene are PRHDT and FYEKMQ (reference sequence). CDR3 length: 14 amino acids.

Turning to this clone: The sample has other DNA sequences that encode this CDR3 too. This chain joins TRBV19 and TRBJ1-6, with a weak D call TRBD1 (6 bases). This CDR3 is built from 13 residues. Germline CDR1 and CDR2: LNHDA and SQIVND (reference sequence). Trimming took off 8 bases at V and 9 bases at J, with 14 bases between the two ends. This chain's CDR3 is CASSRDMSSPLHF. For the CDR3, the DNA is TGTGCCAGTTCCCGGGACATGAGTTCACCCCTCCACTTT.

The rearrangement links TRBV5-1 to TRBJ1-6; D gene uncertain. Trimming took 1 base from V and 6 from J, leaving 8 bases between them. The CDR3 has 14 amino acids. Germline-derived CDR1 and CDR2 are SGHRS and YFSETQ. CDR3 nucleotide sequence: TGCGCCAGCAGCTTGAGGGAGGTTAATTCACCCCTCCACTTT. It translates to CASSLREVNSPLHF.

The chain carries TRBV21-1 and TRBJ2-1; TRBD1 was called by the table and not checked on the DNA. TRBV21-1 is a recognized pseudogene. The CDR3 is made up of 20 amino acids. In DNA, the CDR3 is TGTGCCAGCAGCAATCGGGCCCTTGTGGCCCCGGGACAGGGGTACAATGAGCAGTTCTTC. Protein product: CASSNRALVAPGQGYNEQFF.

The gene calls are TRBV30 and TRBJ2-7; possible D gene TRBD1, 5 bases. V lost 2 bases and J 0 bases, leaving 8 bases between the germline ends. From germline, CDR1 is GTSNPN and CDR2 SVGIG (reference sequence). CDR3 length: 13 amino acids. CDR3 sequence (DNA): TGTGCCTGGAGTAAACAGGTCTCCTACGAGCAGTACTTC. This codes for CAWSKQVSYEQYF.

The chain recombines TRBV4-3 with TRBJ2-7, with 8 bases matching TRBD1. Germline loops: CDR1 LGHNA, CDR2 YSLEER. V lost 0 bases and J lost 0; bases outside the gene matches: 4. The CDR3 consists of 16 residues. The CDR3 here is CASSQDQGAPSYEQYF. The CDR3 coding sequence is TGCGCCAGCAGCCAAGATCAGGGGGCTCCCTCCTACGAGCAGTACTTC.

CDR3 bases: TGTGCCAGTAGTATAGGGCAGGACTACGAGCAGTACTTC. The encoded protein is CASSIGQDYEQYF. This rearrangement joins TRBV19 to TRBJ2-7; D is unresolved. The CDR3 is 13 amino acids. The germline V gene has CDR1 LNHDA and CDR2 SQIVND (reference sequence). V was clipped by 1 base and J by 3 bases, with 7 bases between them.

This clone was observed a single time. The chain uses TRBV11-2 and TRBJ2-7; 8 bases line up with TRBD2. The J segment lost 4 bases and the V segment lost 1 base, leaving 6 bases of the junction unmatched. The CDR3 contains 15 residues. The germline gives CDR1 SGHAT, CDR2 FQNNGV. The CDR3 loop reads CASSLGVIAGYEQYV. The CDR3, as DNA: TGTGCCAGCAGCTTAGGTGTCATAGCGGGATACGAGCAGTACGTC.

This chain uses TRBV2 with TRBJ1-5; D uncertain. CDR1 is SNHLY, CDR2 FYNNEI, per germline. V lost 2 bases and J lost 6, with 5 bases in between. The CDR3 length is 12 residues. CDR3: CASSEFGQPQHF. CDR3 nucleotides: TGTGCCAGCAGTGAATTCGGTCAGCCCCAGCATTTT.

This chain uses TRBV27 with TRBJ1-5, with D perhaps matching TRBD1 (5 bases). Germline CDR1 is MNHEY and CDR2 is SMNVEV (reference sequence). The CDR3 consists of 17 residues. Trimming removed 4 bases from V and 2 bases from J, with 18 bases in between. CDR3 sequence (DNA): TGTGCCAGCAGTTCCACCGGGGGGAAGGAGCGCAATCAGCCCCAGCATTTT. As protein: CASSSTGGKERNQPQHF.

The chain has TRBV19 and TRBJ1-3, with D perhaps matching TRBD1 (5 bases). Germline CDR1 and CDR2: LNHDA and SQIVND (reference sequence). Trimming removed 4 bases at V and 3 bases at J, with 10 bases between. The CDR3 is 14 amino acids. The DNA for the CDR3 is TGTGCCAGTAGTACAGACAGTTTTGGAAACACCATATATTTT. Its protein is CASSTDSFGNTIYF.

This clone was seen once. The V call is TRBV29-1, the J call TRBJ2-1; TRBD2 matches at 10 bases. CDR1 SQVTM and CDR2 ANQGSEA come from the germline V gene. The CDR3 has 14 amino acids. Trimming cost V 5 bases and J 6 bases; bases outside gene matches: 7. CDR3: CSVSTSGAFNEQFF. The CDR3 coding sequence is TGCAGCGTTTCAACTAGCGGGGCGTTCAATGAGCAGTTCTTC.